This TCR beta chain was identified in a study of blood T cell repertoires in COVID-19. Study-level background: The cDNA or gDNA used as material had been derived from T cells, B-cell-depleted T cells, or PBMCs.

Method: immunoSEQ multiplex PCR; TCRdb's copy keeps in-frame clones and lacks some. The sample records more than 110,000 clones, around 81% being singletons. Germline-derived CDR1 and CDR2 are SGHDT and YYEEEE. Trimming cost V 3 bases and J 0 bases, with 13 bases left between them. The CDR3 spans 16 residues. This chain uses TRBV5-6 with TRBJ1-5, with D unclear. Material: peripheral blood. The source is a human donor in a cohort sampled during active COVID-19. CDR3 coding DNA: TGTGCCAGCAGCTCGGGTCGTGGGTATAGCAATCAGCCCCAGCATTTT. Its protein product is CASSSGRGYSNQPQHF.